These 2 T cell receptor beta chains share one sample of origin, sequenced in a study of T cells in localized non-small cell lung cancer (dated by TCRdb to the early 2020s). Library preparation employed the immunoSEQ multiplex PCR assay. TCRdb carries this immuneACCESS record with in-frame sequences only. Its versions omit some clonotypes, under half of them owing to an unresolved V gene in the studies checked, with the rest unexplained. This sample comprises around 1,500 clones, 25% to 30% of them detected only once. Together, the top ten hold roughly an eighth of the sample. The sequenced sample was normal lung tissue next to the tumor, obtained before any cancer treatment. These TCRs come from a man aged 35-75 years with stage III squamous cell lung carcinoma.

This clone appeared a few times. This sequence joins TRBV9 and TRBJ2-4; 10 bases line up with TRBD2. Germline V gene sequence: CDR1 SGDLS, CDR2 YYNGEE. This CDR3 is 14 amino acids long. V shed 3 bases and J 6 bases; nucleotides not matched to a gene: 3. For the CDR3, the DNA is TGTGCCAGCAGCGAGGGACTAGCGCTAAACATTCAGTACTTC. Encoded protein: CASSEGLALNIQYF.

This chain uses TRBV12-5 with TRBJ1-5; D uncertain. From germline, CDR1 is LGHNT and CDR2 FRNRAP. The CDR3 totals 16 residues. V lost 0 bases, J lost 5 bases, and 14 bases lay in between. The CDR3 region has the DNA TGTGCTAGTGGTTTGGTGCGGGTGGGGTCTTATCAGCCCCAGCATTTT. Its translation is CASGLVRVGSYQPQHF.